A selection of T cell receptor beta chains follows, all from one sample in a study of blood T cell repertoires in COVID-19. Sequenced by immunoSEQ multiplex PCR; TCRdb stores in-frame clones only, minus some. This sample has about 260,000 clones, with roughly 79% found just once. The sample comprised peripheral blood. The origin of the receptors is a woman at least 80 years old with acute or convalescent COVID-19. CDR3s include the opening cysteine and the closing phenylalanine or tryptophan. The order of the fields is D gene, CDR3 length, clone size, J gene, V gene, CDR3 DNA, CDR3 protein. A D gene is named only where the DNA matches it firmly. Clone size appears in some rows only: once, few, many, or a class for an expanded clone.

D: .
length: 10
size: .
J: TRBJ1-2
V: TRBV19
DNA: TGTGCCAGTAGGGAGGATGGCTACACCTTC
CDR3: CASREDGYTF

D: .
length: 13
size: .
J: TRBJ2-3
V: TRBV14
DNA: TGTGCCAGCAGCGCTAGGCTGACAGATACGCAGTATTTT
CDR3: CASSARLTDTQYF

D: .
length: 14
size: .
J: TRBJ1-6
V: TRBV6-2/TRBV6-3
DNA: TGTGCCAGCAGTTACGGAGGGTTGAACTCACCCCTCCACTTT
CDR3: CASSYGGLNSPLHF

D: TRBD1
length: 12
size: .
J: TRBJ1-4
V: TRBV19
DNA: TGTGCCACAGGACAGGACGGAGAAAAACTGTTTTTT
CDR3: CATGQDGEKLFF

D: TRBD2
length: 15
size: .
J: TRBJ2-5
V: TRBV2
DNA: TGTGCCAGCAGTGAGGGACTAGCGGGAGTGGAGACCCAGTACTTC
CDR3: CASSEGLAGVETQYF

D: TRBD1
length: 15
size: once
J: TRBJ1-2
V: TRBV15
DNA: TGTGCCACCAGCAGAGATGCGGGACAGGGCTATGGCTACACCTTC
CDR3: CATSRDAGQGYGYTF

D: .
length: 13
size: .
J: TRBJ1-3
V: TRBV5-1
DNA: TGCGCCAGCAGCAAAGACACCGCAAACACCATATATTTT
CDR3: CASSKDTANTIYF

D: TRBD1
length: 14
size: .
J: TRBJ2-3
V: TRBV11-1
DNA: TGTGCCAGCAGCATACGACAGGGGCGGGATACGCAGTATTTT
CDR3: CASSIRQGRDTQYF

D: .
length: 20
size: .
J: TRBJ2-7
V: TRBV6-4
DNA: TGTGCCAGCAGTGACTGGGCCAGGGCCCTAACCCCCCACTTAATCTACGAGCAGTACTTC
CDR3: CASSDWARALTPHLIYEQYF

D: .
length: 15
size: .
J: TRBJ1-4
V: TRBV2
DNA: TGTGCCAGCAGTCTTGGGGGGGGGTTTAGGGAAAAACTGTTTTTT
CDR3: CASSLGGGFREKLFF

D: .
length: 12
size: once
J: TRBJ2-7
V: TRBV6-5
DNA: TGTGCCAGCAGGAGGACTCTTAACGAGCAGTACTTC
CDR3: CASRRTLNEQYF

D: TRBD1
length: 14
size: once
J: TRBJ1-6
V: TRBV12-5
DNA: TGTGCTAGTGCCCTAGGGGGGACAGTATCACCCCTCCACTTT
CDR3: CASALGGTVSPLHF